This T cell receptor (beta chain) appears in the sequencing data of a study of cytomegalovirus exposure and HLA in healthy donors. Germline V gene sequence: CDR1 KGHSH, CDR2 LQKENI. Trimming cost V 1 base and J 6 bases; bases outside gene matches: 8. The CDR3 sequence is 15 residues long. 60 Vbeta and 13 Jbeta primers were used in PCR. TCRdb's table, derived via immunoSEQ multiplex PCR, lists solely in-frame clones and lacks some. The repertoire has 150,000 to 200,000 clones, about 79% of them found once; the top ten carry approximately 0.89%. This clone was picked up one time. Its antigen is not known. Study observations and caveats: Over 150 TCR beta chains were listed as cytomegalovirus-associated.

The V gene is TRBV18, the J gene TRBJ1-1; 7 bases fit TRBD1. The TCR originated in a woman between 45 and 65 years old in good health and CMV-seropositive. Sequencing was performed on PBMCs. DNA for the CDR3: TGTGCCAGCTCACCACAGGGGGCGAATCAAGCTGAAGCTTTCTTT. Translated, it gives CASSPQGANQAEAFF. Filled out from reference TRBV18 and TRBJ1-1, the complete variable domain reads NAGVMQNPRHLVRRRGQEARLRCSPMKGHSHVYWYRQLPEEGLKFMVYLQKENIIDESGMPKERFSAEFPKEGPSILRIQQVVRGDSAAYFCASSPQGANQAEAFFGQGTRLTVV.